This T cell receptor (beta chain) was sequenced during a study of cytomegalovirus exposure and HLA in healthy donors. Whole-study context: Around 190 million T cells yielded some 100 million unique TCR beta sequences, as an earlier analysis found. Study conclusions and caveats: Cytomegalovirus status was reportedly diagnosed by the classifier with high sensitivity and specificity.

PCR employed 60 Vbeta and 13 Jbeta primers. The repertoire was sequenced with immunoSEQ multiplex PCR; TCRdb's copy has only in-frame clones and lacks some. The profile shows about 110,000 clones, around 77% of them singletons. Comment on this clone: Its antigen is not known.

This clonotype originated in a woman under 40 in good health and CMV-seropositive. The sample consisted of PBMCs.

CDR3 loop: CASSRDRGQTYEQYF. For the CDR3, the DNA is TGTGCCAGCAGTAGAGACAGGGGGCAAACCTACGAGCAGTACTTC. The chain is built from TRBV14 and TRBJ2-7; 10 bases match TRBD1. Trimming cost V 6 bases and J 2 bases; bases outside gene matches: 7. This CDR3 spans 15 amino acids. CDR1 SGHDN and CDR2 FVKESK come from the germline V gene.